Sequencing of this T cell receptor (beta chain) was carried out in a study of blood T cell repertoires in COVID-19. About the study: Samples representing acute and convalescent COVID-19 were sourced from the United States, Italy and Spain.

Assay: immunoSEQ multiplex PCR; the TCRdb copy retains only in-frame clones and omits some. The sample holds around 75,000 clones, 85% to 90% seen once. V lost 7 bases, J lost 4 bases, and 6 bases stayed unmatched. CDR1 SNHLY and CDR2 FYNNEI come from the germline V gene. The CDR3 contains 14 residues. Material: peripheral blood. The TCR originated in a man between 60 and 70 years old with acute or convalescent COVID-19. This chain uses TRBV2 with TRBJ1-5; 8 bases line up with TRBD1. The CDR3: CASTWDRTNQPQHF. CDR3 in DNA: TGTGCCAGCACCTGGGACAGGACGAATCAGCCCCAGCATTTT.